The 11 T cell receptor beta chains reported below all come from one sample, sequenced in a study of cytomegalovirus exposure and HLA in healthy donors. A multiplex PCR was run with 60 Vbeta primers and 13 Jbeta primers. The data were produced by immunoSEQ multiplex PCR, yet TCRdb's version contains in-frame clones alone and is incomplete. The sample records under 150,000 clones, around 68% being singletons. The sequenced material came from PBMCs. Receptors were obtained from a woman between 40 and 50 years old in good health and CMV-seropositive.

In this sample, this clone turned up once. The chain has TRBV2 and TRBJ1-5; D uncertain. Trimming took 7 bases from V and 7 from J, leaving 14 bases between them. The CDR3 sequence is 13 residues long. Germline CDR1 and CDR2: SNHLY and FYNNEI. This CDR3 reads CASTDSPGQPQHF. CDR3 nucleotide sequence: TGTGCCAGCACCGACTCCCCTGGCCAGCCCCAGCATTTT.

This clone was seen more than once but under ten times. Other nucleotide sequences in the sample specify the same CDR3. This rearrangement joins TRBV29-1 to TRBJ1-1, with a possible D match to TRBD1 (5 bases). Germline-derived CDR1 and CDR2 are SQVTM and ANQGSEA. There are 12 residues in the CDR3. V lost 3 bases and J 5 bases, leaving 10 bases between the germline ends. This CDR3 is CSVDQGRTEAFF. The CDR3 DNA sequence: TGCAGCGTTGACCAGGGAAGGACTGAAGCTTTCTTT.

The CDR3 spells CASSYSEVPNEKLFF. The CDR3 nucleotides read TGTGCCAGCAGTTACTCTGAGGTTCCTAATGAAAAACTGTTTTTT. The chain links TRBV6-5 to TRBJ1-4, with D hard to call. The CDR3 runs to 15 residues. Looked up from germline, CDR1 is MNHEY and CDR2 is SVGAGI. V dropped 0 bases and J dropped 3 bases, with 8 bases sitting between them.

The chain uses TRBV11-2 and TRBJ2-5; TRBD1 aligns across 7 bases. The V gene end was trimmed by 3 bases and the J gene end by 1 base; junction bases not matched to a gene: 5. CDR1 SGHAT and CDR2 FQNNGV come from the germline V gene. The CDR3 is made up of 15 amino acids. CDR3 DNA sequence: TGTGCCAGCAGCTTCGGACAGGCCACCCAAGAGACCCAGTACTTC. Amino acids: CASSFGQATQETQYF.

The V gene is TRBV27, the J gene TRBJ1-6; possibly TRBD1 for D (5 bases). The length of the CDR3 is 15 residues. Trimming took off 4 bases at V and 7 bases at J, with 14 bases between the two ends. CDR1 is MNHEY, CDR2 SMNVEV, per germline (reference sequence). CDR3 nucleotides: TGTGCCAGCAGTTGGGGGGGGAAATTAAATTCACCCCTCCACTTT. Protein sequence: CASSWGGKLNSPLHF.

The chain's CDR3 is CASSSEPAGETQYF. CDR3 nucleotides: TGCGCCAGCAGCTCGGAGCCAGCGGGGGAGACCCAGTACTTC. V is TRBV5-1 and J is TRBJ2-5; 7 positions match TRBD2. The junction had 7 bases not matched to a gene; V was cut back by 3 bases and J by 5 bases. In germline, CDR1 is SGHRS, CDR2 YFSETQ. The CDR3 is made up of 14 amino acids.

The genes are TRBV6-5 and TRBJ2-2; no firm D call. CDR3 length: 12 residues. V dropped 2 bases and J dropped 7 bases, with 5 bases sitting between them. Germline V gene sequence: CDR1 MNHEY, CDR2 SVGAGI. The chain's CDR3 is CASSYAVGELFF. Here the CDR3 DNA reads TGTGCCAGCAGTTACGCAGTCGGGGAGCTGTTTTTT.

This clone was observed a few times. The gene calls are TRBV4-3 and TRBJ1-5; 9 bases agree with TRBD1. Germline CDR1 and CDR2: LGHNA and YSLEER. V was pared by 0 bases and J by 6 bases, with 9 bases of the junction left unmatched. The CDR3 covers 17 residues. The CDR3 region has the DNA TGCGCCAGCAGCCAAGATCTTTCGGGGACAGGGCTTCAGCCCCAGCATTTT. Translation: CASSQDLSGTGLQPQHF.

The chain links TRBV11-2 to TRBJ1-3, with 10 bases lining up with TRBD1. V was clipped by 2 bases and J by 2 bases; unmatched bases: 6. CDR1 is SGHAT and CDR2 is FQNNGV in the germline V gene. CDR3 size: 17 residues. CDR3 sequence reads: CASSLHGTGAAGNTIYF. The DNA for the CDR3 is TGTGCCAGCAGCTTACACGGGACAGGGGCGGCTGGAAACACCATATATTTT.

V and J are TRBV7-2 and TRBJ1-2; no reliable D call. Trimming took off 2 bases at V and 4 bases at J, with 17 bases between the two ends. Germline values: CDR1 SGHTA, CDR2 FQGNSA. This CDR3 has 16 amino acids. CDR3 sequence reads: CASSLSSGSMFYGYTF. The CDR3 nucleotides are TGTGCCAGCAGCTTAAGCTCAGGCAGTATGTTCTATGGCTACACCTTC.

The rearrangement links TRBV30 to TRBJ2-7, with 8 bases fitting TRBD2. This CDR3 comprises 15 residues. The J segment lost 7 bases and the V segment lost 3 bases, leaving 14 bases of the junction unmatched. Looked up from germline, CDR1 is GTSNPN and CDR2 is SVGIG (reference sequence). The CDR3, as DNA: TGTGCCTGGAGGGGGGGACTAAGCGGGAGTATAGAGCAGTACTTC. Residues: CAWRGGLSGSIEQYF.